This T cell receptor (beta chain) was captured by sequencing in a study of post-analysis software for immune sequencing data. For the study at large: Relapsing-remitting, secondary progressive and progressive-relapsing multiple sclerosis were all included among the disease courses. Study-wide results and caveats: Higher frequency in patients than in controls was seen for roughly five TRBV segments, with TRBV5-6, TRBV5-1 and TRBV20-1 among them.

Germline-derived CDR1 and CDR2 are SQVTM and ANQGSEA. J lost 6 bases, V lost 4 bases, and 7 bases had no gene match. This CDR3 has 13 residues. Remarks on this clonotype: Its target is not known.

Tagging with unique molecular identifiers was a feature of the TCR beta cDNA libraries. Via MiXCR, TCRdb re-called the PCR reads, giving one row per CDR3 protein. The sample includes 750,000 to 950,000 distinct CDR3 sequences, about 57% of them seen just once. The genes are TRBV29-1 and TRBJ2-3, with TRBD2 identical over 7 bases. Sample: blood. The TCR was taken from a girl aged 10 to 17 with multiple sclerosis. The CDR3 DNA reads as TGCAGCGTTGCGGGACTACTAAAGGATACGCAGTATTTT. It translates to CSVAGLLKDTQYF.